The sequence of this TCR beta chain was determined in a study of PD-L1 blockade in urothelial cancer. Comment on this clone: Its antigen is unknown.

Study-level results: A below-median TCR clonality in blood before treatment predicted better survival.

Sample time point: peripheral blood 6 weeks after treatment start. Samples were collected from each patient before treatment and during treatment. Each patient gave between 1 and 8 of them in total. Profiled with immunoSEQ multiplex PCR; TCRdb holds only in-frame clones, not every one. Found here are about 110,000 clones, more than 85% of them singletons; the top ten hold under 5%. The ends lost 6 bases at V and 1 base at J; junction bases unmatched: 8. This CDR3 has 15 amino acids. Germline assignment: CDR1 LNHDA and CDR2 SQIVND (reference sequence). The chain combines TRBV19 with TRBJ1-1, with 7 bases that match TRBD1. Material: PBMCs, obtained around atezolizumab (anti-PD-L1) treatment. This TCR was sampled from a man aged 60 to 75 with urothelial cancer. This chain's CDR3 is CASREEGARNTEAFF. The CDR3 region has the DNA TGTGCCAGTAGGGAAGAGGGGGCGCGGAACACTGAAGCTTTCTTT.